The present TCR beta chain was sequenced within a study of identical twins. Study-wide results and limits: The abundant beta clonotypes from cord blood had fewer insertions, and memory repertoires had none of this. Conclusions relied on cross-sectional statistical analysis, not following the same donors. Invariant MAIT and iNKT cells could partly confound zero-insertion analyses.

The CDR3 runs to 18 residues. The germline CDR1 and CDR2 sequences are WSHSY and SAAADI. V lost 3 bases and J lost 0, with 18 bases in between. Through template switching, a universal primer site was introduced, and the cDNA contained unique molecular identifiers. TCRdb reprocessed the 5' RACE reads with MiXCR, giving one entry per CDR3 protein. The table has roughly 490,000 distinct CDR3 sequences, 13% to 15% seen once. To note about this clonotype: Its antigen remains unidentified.

These data were also reused for a study on yellow fever vaccine responses in identical twins.

Material: CD4+ T cells sorted from blood. The rearrangement uses TRBV10-2 and TRBJ2-1, with D possibly being TRBD2 (6 bases). The sequence derives from a young woman in good health. CDR3 residues: CASSELAGKITSYNEQFF. The CDR3 DNA is TGCGCCAGCAGTGAATTGGCGGGAAAAATCACCTCCTACAATGAGCAGTTCTTC.